This T cell receptor beta chain stems from a study of OX40 agonist ivuxolimab in advanced cancers. Study at large: Patients took ivuxolimab, an agonistic anti-OX40 (CD134) antibody. Prior anti-PD-1, anti-PD-L1 or anti-CTLA-4 therapy did not bar entry, and roughly 40% had some.

With 3 bases clipped from V and 1 base from J, the junction kept 4 bases outside the gene matches. The germline CDR1 and CDR2 sequences are SGHTA and FQGTGA. The CDR3 loop spans 16 amino acids. Assay: immunoSEQ multiplex PCR; the TCRdb copy retains only in-frame clones and omits some. The sample includes about 62,000 clones, over 75% of them seen just once. Worth noting for this clone: Antigen specificity is unknown.

Study-wide points: At 0.1 to 3.0 mg/kg and by week 6, CD4+ and CD8+ T cells in the blood had expanded clonally. The 0.1-3.0 mg/kg partial responders had among the lowest clonal expansion.

The specimen was CD4+ or CD8+ T cells sorted from blood, collected in a trial of the OX40 agonist ivuxolimab. The origin of this receptor is an adult with an advanced solid tumor such as melanoma, head and neck, liver or kidney cancer. The chain uses TRBV7-3 and TRBJ2-3; TRBD1 matches at 10 bases. This CDR3 reads CASSFTGTGGTDTQYF. The CDR3 DNA follows: TGTGCCAGCAGCTTCACTGGGACAGGGGGCACAGATACGCAGTATTTT.